The 27 T cell receptor beta chains reported below all come from one sample, sequenced in a study of blood T cells in healthy people across ages. PCR was performed a second time for 7 to 11 cycles using a sample-barcoded 5' primer and a J-beta primer mix. TCRdb redid the calling of the 5' RACE reads with MiXCR, one entry per CDR3 protein. The sample lists approximately 800,000 distinct CDR3 sequences; about 34% were seen once. The sequenced sample consisted of blood. The receptors originated from a man aged 18 to 29 in good health.

A few counts support this clonotype. The J gene is TRBJ2-5, the V gene TRBV20-1, with D maybe TRBD1 (6 bases). Per the germline V gene, CDR1 is DFQATT and CDR2 is SNEGSKA (reference sequence). The CDR3 is 13 residues long. CDR3 nucleotide sequence: TGCAGCACTTTAGCTAGTCAGGGGGAGACCCAGTACTTC. Protein product: CSTLASQGETQYF.

This clonotype came up a few times. The J gene is TRBJ1-5, the V gene TRBV7-2, with D uncertain. This CDR3 has 16 residues. The V gene's germline CDR1 is SGHTA and CDR2 FQGNSA. Deletions cut 1 base from V and 2 bases from J, with 12 bases between. The DNA of the CDR3 is TGTGCCAGCAGCTTAGGGACCCTTGCGGGCAATCAGCCCCAGCATTTT. The encoded protein is CASSLGTLAGNQPQHF.

V is TRBV29-1 and J is TRBJ2-1, with a possible D match to TRBD2 (6 bases). This CDR3 is built from 16 residues. The germline gives CDR1 SQVTM, CDR2 ANQGSEA. The V end was cut by 1 base, the J end by 2 bases, with 15 bases between. The DNA for the CDR3 is TGCAGCGTTGAAGGGGACCCAGGAGGGACCTACAATGAGCAGTTCTTC. Translation: CSVEGDPGGTYNEQFF.

The rearrangement uses TRBV2 and TRBJ1-5; 7 bases are shared with TRBD1. The junction had 13 bases not matched to a gene; V was cut back by 6 bases and J by 2 bases. CDR1 and CDR2 (germline): SNHLY, FYNNEI. CDR3 size: 17 residues. In nucleotides, the CDR3 is TGTGCCAGCAGCCGGGGCCAGGGGGTAGTACGCAATCAGCCCCAGCATTTT. It translates to CASSRGQGVVRNQPQHF.

In DNA form, the CDR3 reads TGTGCCAGCAGCTTTCACAGGGAAATAAGCATTCAGTACTTC. Amino acids: CASSFHREISIQYF. The chain is built from TRBV7-9 and TRBJ2-4; tentatively, D is TRBD1 (6 bases). The germline gives CDR1 SEHNR, CDR2 FQNEAQ (reference sequence). The CDR3 consists of 14 residues. Trimming shortened V by 3 bases and J by 9 bases, and 15 bases separated the two germline ends.

This clonotype came up a few times. CDR3 bases: TGCGCCAGCAGCCAAGAGTTCGGGACAGAAAACACTGAAGCTTTCTTT. Its protein is CASSQEFGTENTEAFF. This chain connects TRBV4-1 to TRBJ1-1; TRBD1 agrees at 7 bases. The germline V gene encodes CDR1 MGHRA and CDR2 YSYEKL. V lost 0 bases to trimming and J lost 2 bases; unmatched junction nucleotides: 6. The CDR3 runs 16 residues.

The chain carries TRBV12-3 or TRBV12-4 and TRBJ1-6; no firm D call. The V end lost 5 bases, the J end lost 7 bases, and 12 bases lay between the germline ends. The CDR3 extends over 14 amino acids. The DNA for the CDR3 is TGTGCCAGCAGTGTTGGGGTGAAGAATTCACCCCTCCACTTT. Encoded protein: CASSVGVKNSPLHF.

As concerns this clonotype: At one end, the junction sequence differs from germline, possibly due to a read error. CDR3 sequence: CASSFTLQGTQYF. CDR3 sequence (DNA): TGTGCCAGCAGTTTCACTCTTCAAGGGACCCAGTACTTC. This chain uses TRBV6-2 or TRBV6-3 with TRBJ2-5; D remains ambiguous. The CDR3 has 13 residues. The germline gives CDR1 MNHEY, CDR2 SVGEGT.

A few counts support this clonotype. The chain joins TRBV3-1 to TRBJ2-5; D might be TRBD2 (6 bases). V was clipped by 2 bases and J by 11 bases, with 24 bases between them. There are 16 residues in the CDR3. CDR1 and CDR2 from the germline V gene are LGHDT and YNNKEL (reference sequence). The CDR3 region has the DNA TGTGCCAGCAGCCAAAGTGAATCCCTTGCCGGGACTCAGCAGTACTTC. Protein product: CASSQSESLAGTQQYF.

V usage is TRBV6-6 and J usage is TRBJ2-7; 9 nucleotides align to TRBD1. J was trimmed by 5 bases and V by 6 bases; bases with no gene match: 5. Germline V gene lookup returns CDR1 MNHNY and CDR2 SVGAGI (reference sequence). This CDR3 region has 13 residues. CDR3 DNA: TGTGCCAGCAGGGGGACAGGGATAAACGAGCAGTACTTC. It is translated as CASRGTGINEQYF.

This clonotype was observed a handful of times. This chain links TRBV7-2 with TRBJ2-5; 7 bases map to TRBD1. The DNA matches TRBJ2-7 better at its end, which makes the J call doubtful. The CDR3 totals 14 residues. Germline V gene data show CDR1 as SGHTA and CDR2 as FQGNSA. CDR3 loop: CASSLGQVYCEQYF. In nucleotides, the CDR3 is TGTGCCAGCAGCCTAGGACAGGTTTACTGCGAGCAGTACTTC.

The chain is built from TRBV7-2 and TRBJ2-4, with D perhaps TRBD1 (5 bases). The CDR3 runs 14 residues. From germline, CDR1 is SGHTA and CDR2 FQGNSA. V was clipped by 1 base and J by 5 bases, with 9 bases between them. DNA for the CDR3: TGTGCCAGCAGCTTAGGCCAGGGTCAAAACATTCAGTACTTC. Translated: CASSLGQGQNIQYF.

V gene TRBV2 combines with J gene TRBJ2-3, with 8 bases that match TRBD2. Germline CDR1 is SNHLY and CDR2 is FYNNEI. The V and J ends lost 10 bases and 3 bases, in that order; junction bases with no gene match: 9. The CDR3 covers 14 residues. CDR3 coding DNA: TGTGCCACTCGGGGGGGACAACTTACAGATACGCAGTATTTT. Translated: CATRGGQLTDTQYF.

This chain joins TRBV20-1 and TRBJ2-7; 8 nucleotides line up with TRBD1. Germline V lookup: CDR1 DFQATT, CDR2 SNEGSKA (reference sequence). V lost 6 bases and J lost 5; bases outside the gene matches: 9. This CDR3 region has 13 residues. The CDR3 protein is CSARGHFTDEQYF. CDR3 DNA sequence: TGCAGTGCCAGGGGGCACTTTACCGACGAGCAGTACTTC.

To note about this clonotype: Its ends do not fully match the called genes, so a read error is possible. The chain combines TRBV7-2 with TRBJ1-1; D is perhaps TRBD1 (5 bases). This CDR3 contains 18 residues. The germline V gene encodes CDR1 SGHTA and CDR2 FQGNSA. The DNA for the CDR3 is TGTGCCAGCAGCTTAAGTCTCGCACGGGGCGCACTGAACACTGAGGCTTTCTTT. It specifies CASSLSLARGALNTEAFF.

The chain employs TRBV7-9 and TRBJ2-3, with D hard to call. The V gene's germline CDR1 is SEHNR and CDR2 FQNEAQ (reference sequence). Between the trimmed V and J ends, which lost 7 bases and 2 bases, there was a span of 16 bases. The CDR3 totals 15 residues. The CDR3 loop reads CASTFLSQSTDTQYF. The CDR3 nucleotides are TGTGCCAGCACATTTCTGAGCCAGTCCACAGATACGCAGTATTTT.

V is TRBV6-5 and J is TRBJ2-7, with 9 positions matching TRBD1. The DNA end is a closer match to TRBJ2-4, so the J assignment may be wrong. Germline values: CDR1 MNHEY, CDR2 SVGAGI. The CDR3 totals 14 residues. CDR3 DNA sequence: TGTGCCAGCAGTCGAACGACAGGGGGGGGCATTCAGTACTTC. Residues: CASSRTTGGGIQYF.

The chain links TRBV7-2 to TRBJ2-2, with 7 bases lining up with TRBD2. CDR3 length: 16 amino acids. Germline loops: CDR1 SGHTA, CDR2 FQGNSA. The junction had 8 bases not matched to a gene; V was cut back by 5 bases and J by 2 bases. The CDR3 spells CASSPRLAENTGELFF. The DNA for the CDR3 is TGTGCCAGCAGCCCCCGGCTAGCGGAAAACACCGGGGAGCTGTTTTTT.

V is TRBV4-1 and J is TRBJ1-2, with 12 bases identical to TRBD1. The CDR3 covers 16 residues. CDR1 is MGHRA, CDR2 YSYEKL, per germline. V lost 0 bases, J lost 7 bases, and 6 bases stayed unmatched. The CDR3 is CASSQESGQGASGYTF. The CDR3 nucleotides are TGCGCCAGCAGCCAAGAATCGGGACAGGGGGCCTCTGGCTACACCTTC.

This clonotype has just a few counts. The V call is TRBV30, the J call TRBJ2-5; D not certain. Germline CDR1 reads GTSNPN; CDR2 reads SVGIG (reference sequence). Trimming stripped 0 bases from V and 4 bases from J, with 15 bases between. This CDR3 comprises 15 residues. CDR3 DNA: TGTGCCTGGAGTGTAGGAGTAACGGGCGCAGAGACCCAGTACTTC. Protein product: CAWSVGVTGAETQYF.

Regarding this clonotype: A read error may explain this, as a much larger clone is one base away. The genes are TRBV12-3 or TRBV12-4 and TRBJ2-3; 9 nucleotides agree with TRBD2. This CDR3 contains 15 residues. Written as DNA, the CDR3 is TGTGCCAGCAGTCCTCTAGCGGGGAGCACAGATAAGCAGTATTTT. It translates to CASSPLAGSTDKQYF.

This clonotype was recorded at least ten times. The J gene is TRBJ1-1, the V gene TRBV12-3 or TRBV12-4; 9 nucleotides agree with TRBD1. This CDR3 contains 13 residues. The J segment lost 4 bases and the V segment lost 6 bases, leaving 3 bases of the junction unmatched. Written as DNA, the CDR3 is TGTGCCAGCAGCCGGACAGGGGTCACTGAAGCTTTCTTT. Amino acids: CASSRTGVTEAFF.

At least ten counts were recorded for this clonotype. This rearrangement joins TRBV9 to TRBJ1-1; no reliable D call. The germline V and J ends were trimmed by 0 bases and 4 bases, with 4 bases remaining between them. CDR1 is SGDLS, CDR2 YYNGEE, per germline. The CDR3 consists of 12 residues. In DNA form, the CDR3 reads TGTGCCAGCAGCGTAGGGGGCACTGAAGCTTTCTTT. The encoded protein is CASSVGGTEAFF. Combining the CDR3 with reference TRBV9 and TRBJ1-1 gives the whole variable domain DSGVTQTPKHLITATGQRVTLRCSPRSGDLSVYWYQQSLDQGLQFLIQYYNGEERAKGNILERFSAQQFPDLHSELNLSSLELGDSALYFCASSVGGTEAFFGQGTRLTVV.

This clonotype was counted once. A much more abundant neighbour one base away suggests this may be a read error. The rearrangement joins TRBV10-3 to TRBJ2-1, with D possibly called TRBD1 or TRBD2 (5 bases each). CDR1 is ENHRY, CDR2 SYGVKD, per germline. V lost 3 bases and J lost 13, with 19 bases in between. The CDR3 spans 14 residues. The CDR3 is CAISDPGSQETQFF. CDR3 nucleotides: TGTGCCATCAGTGACCCAGGGAGCCAAGAGACCCAGTTCTTC.

A note on this clonotype: At one end the junction does not follow the germline gene, possibly because of a read error. The chain joins TRBV6-1 to TRBJ2-1; TRBD2 agrees at 7 bases. CDR1 and CDR2 from the germline V gene are MNHNS and SASEGT. CDR3 length equals 15 residues. The CDR3: CASSPTAGPYYEQFF. CDR3 nucleotides: TGTGCCAGCAGTCCAACAGCGGGGCCCTACTATGAGCAGTTCTTC.

This chain joins TRBV7-2 and TRBJ1-5; D gene ambiguous. Germline lookup yields CDR1 SGHTA and CDR2 FQGNSA. Trimming removed 0 bases at V and 3 bases at J, with 9 bases between. This CDR3 has 15 residues. In DNA form, the CDR3 reads TGTGCCAGCAGCTTAGCGCTCAGGTACAATCAGCCCCAGCATTTT. Protein: CASSLALRYNQPQHF.

This chain connects TRBV6-5 to TRBJ2-1, with TRBD1 identical over 9 bases. The end of the DNA fits TRBJ2-7 better, so the J call may be wrong. From germline, CDR1 is MNHEY and CDR2 SVGAGI. The CDR3 spans 15 residues. The CDR3 is CASRNDRGNYNEQYF. The CDR3 DNA reads TGTGCCAGCAGAAACGACAGGGGGAACTACAATGAGCAGTACTTC.